Below, one T cell receptor beta chain is given with its context. Its target is unknown. Amplification used 60 Vbeta primers and 13 Jbeta primers. This table comes from immunoSEQ multiplex PCR, and its TCRdb copy is limited to in-frame clones, with some not included. Listed are around 71,000 clones; about 1.7% falls within the top ten. This specimen belongs to a study of cytomegalovirus exposure and HLA in healthy donors. Study results and limitations: Most TCR sequences showed up rarely, but some public TCRs showed up in many donors. Later analysis suggested most CMV-associated TCR beta chains were HLA-restricted.

The V end was cut by 0 bases, the J end by 2 bases, with 14 bases between. Germline V CDR1 and CDR2: GTSNPN, SVGIG (reference sequence). The CDR3 is 15 amino acids. Each donor was nominally healthy when sampled (though unrecorded immune exposures were likely). V usage is TRBV30 and J usage is TRBJ2-7; the D is unclear. Material for sequencing was PBMCs. This clonotype was sampled from a woman under 40 in good health and CMV-seronegative. The CDR3 region has the DNA TGTGCCTGGAGTGTAATGGTTGGCATCGCCTACGAGCAGTACTTC. Its translation is CAWSVMVGIAYEQYF.